These 18 T cell receptor beta chains were all obtained from the same sample, sequenced in a study of graft-versus-host responses after intestinal transplantation. The method was immunoSEQ multiplex PCR; TCRdb's version includes in-frame clones alone and lacks a portion of them. The sample yields approximately 97,000 clones, just under 95% seen once. Antigens for these TCRs are unknown. The material was unstimulated CD8+ T cells sorted from spleen or lymph node cells, obtained before transplant. The origin of the receptors is a human donor who was the organ donor for an intestinal transplant.

The genes are TRBV6-5 and TRBJ2-1; 9 bases fit TRBD2. There are 15 residues in the CDR3. Germline assignment: CDR1 MNHEY and CDR2 SVGAGI. V shed 5 bases, J shed 4 bases, and the junction held 6 bases outside the gene matches. The chain's CDR3 is CASSPLAGLYNEQFF. In DNA, the CDR3 is TGTGCCAGCAGTCCTCTAGCGGGGCTATACAATGAGCAGTTCTTC.

The chain links TRBV5-1 to TRBJ2-2, with TRBD1 identical over 8 bases. The CDR3 length is 15 residues. Germline-derived CDR1 and CDR2 are SGHRS and YFSETQ. V dropped 0 bases and J dropped 4; count of bases not matched to a gene: 2. Here the CDR3 DNA reads TGCGCCAGCAGCTTGGCAGGGGGCAGCACCGGGGAGCTGTTTTTT. This encodes CASSLAGGSTGELFF. Combining the CDR3 with reference TRBV5-1 and TRBJ2-2 gives the whole variable domain KAGVTQTPRYLIKTRGQQVTLSCSPISGHRSVSWYQQTPGQGLQFLFEYFSETQRNKGNFPGRFSGRQFSNSRSEMNVSTLELGDSALYLCASSLAGGSTGELFFGEGSRLTVL.

V gene TRBV28 combines with J gene TRBJ2-1; TRBD2 matches at 9 bases. CDR1 and CDR2 (germline): MDHEN, SYDVKM. The junction had 4 bases not matched to a gene; V was cut back by 3 bases and J by 4 bases. The CDR3 is 15 amino acids. CDR3 in amino acids: CASSFQLAGYNEQFF. Written as DNA, the CDR3 is TGTGCCAGCAGTTTTCAGCTAGCGGGATACAATGAGCAGTTCTTC.

The J gene is TRBJ1-1, the V gene TRBV30; 7 bases are shared with TRBD1. The CDR3 totals 13 residues. The germline CDR1 and CDR2 sequences are GTSNPN and SVGIG (reference sequence). Trimming at V came to 5 bases and at J to 3 bases, leaving 6 bases not matched to a gene. The CDR3 is CAWGGQLYTEAFF. CDR3 sequence (DNA): TGTGCCTGGGGGGGACAGTTATACACTGAAGCTTTCTTT.

The chain carries TRBV7-8 and TRBJ2-5; D is undetermined. Matching the DNA end better, TRBJ2-7 makes the J call doubtful. Germline loops: CDR1 SGHVS, CDR2 FQNEAQ. This CDR3 contains 12 residues. The CDR3 loop is CASSYETYEQYF. The CDR3 DNA follows: TGTGCCAGCAGCTATGAAACCTACGAGCAGTACTTC.

The chain links TRBV5-3 to TRBJ2-5; D not resolved. TRBV5-3 is an open reading frame whose function is uncertain. V was pared by 9 bases and J by 5 bases, with 14 bases between. CDR3 length equals 12 residues. CDR3 DNA sequence: TGTGCCATCATGGAGACTGGGGAGACCCAGTACTTC. Its protein is CAIMETGETQYF.

The chain links TRBV7-6 to TRBJ2-5; D is unresolved. V lost 4 bases, J lost 4 bases, and 16 bases lay in between. This CDR3 region has 15 residues. The germline gives CDR1 SGHVS, CDR2 FNYEAQ. CDR3 sequence: CASSSGPTGSETQYF. Here the CDR3 DNA reads TGTGCCAGCAGCTCTGGGCCCACCGGTTCAGAGACCCAGTACTTC.

The chain recombines TRBV28 with TRBJ2-7; tentatively, D is TRBD1 (6 bases). With 2 bases removed from V and 2 bases from J, the gap between germline ends came to 10 bases. The germline V gene has CDR1 MDHEN and CDR2 SYDVKM. The CDR3 extends over 14 amino acids. The CDR3 protein is CASSLTGQAYEQYF. CDR3 sequence (DNA): TGTGCCAGCAGTTTAACGGGACAAGCCTACGAGCAGTACTTC.

The chain joins TRBV19 to TRBJ2-7, with 10 bases identical to TRBD2. V dropped 3 bases and J dropped 2; count of bases not matched to a gene: 1. Germline V gene data show CDR1 as LNHDA and CDR2 as SQIVND (reference sequence). The CDR3 extends over 14 amino acids. This chain's CDR3 is CASSISGGPYEQYF. The CDR3 DNA is TGTGCCAGTAGTATTAGCGGGGGGCCCTACGAGCAGTACTTC.

V gene TRBV19 combines with J gene TRBJ2-6; 9 nucleotides line up with TRBD1. There are 18 residues in the CDR3. Trimming removed 5 bases from V and 2 bases from J; junction bases left unmatched: 10. Germline CDR1 is LNHDA and CDR2 is SQIVND (reference sequence). The DNA of the CDR3 is TGTGCCAGTAGTGCGCGGACAGGGGATCTGACTGGGGCCAACGTCCTGACTTTC. Translation: CASSARTGDLTGANVLTF.

This chain joins TRBV7-9 and TRBJ2-7; 7 bases map to TRBD1. After removal of 6 bases from V and 0 bases from J, the junction contained 2 bases not matched to a gene. The CDR3 is 13 residues long. Germline-derived CDR1 and CDR2 are SEHNR and FQNEAQ (reference sequence). CDR3 sequence reads: CASSGTDSYEQYF. CDR3 nucleotides: TGTGCCAGCAGTGGGACAGACTCCTACGAGCAGTACTTC.

The chain carries TRBV28 and TRBJ2-3; D is ambiguous. Trimming removed 6 bases at V and 3 bases at J, with 13 bases between. Per germline, CDR1 MDHEN and CDR2 SYDVKM. CDR3 length equals 14 residues. CDR3 DNA sequence: TGTGCCAGCAGCCCTTCCCTTACTACAGATACGCAGTATTTT. Protein: CASSPSLTTDTQYF.

In this sample, this clone turned up once. The chain employs TRBV5-1 and TRBJ1-5; unclear D gene. CDR3 length: 13 residues. Trimming stripped 0 bases from V and 7 bases from J, with 8 bases between. Germline V gene data show CDR1 as SGHRS and CDR2 as YFSETQ. The CDR3 region has the DNA TGCGCCAGCAGCTTGGGTGGAGGCCAGCCCCAGCATTTT. Its translation: CASSLGGGQPQHF.

This chain connects TRBV7-6 to TRBJ2-1, with a tentative D call TRBD2 (6 bases). Germline lookup yields CDR1 SGHVS and CDR2 FNYEAQ. Trimming took 3 bases from V and 0 from J, leaving 18 bases between them. This CDR3 contains 18 residues. The CDR3, as DNA: TGTGCCAGCAGCTTGCTTATAATCCGGGACTTCTCCTACAATGAGCAGTTCTTC. Translating gives CASSLLIIRDFSYNEQFF.

The chain employs TRBV19 and TRBJ2-5, with D maybe TRBD2 (6 bases). Trimming shortened V by 4 bases and J by 5 bases, and 23 bases separated the two germline ends. The length of the CDR3 is 17 residues. CDR1 LNHDA and CDR2 SQIVND come from the germline V gene (reference sequence). The CDR3 nucleotides read TGTGCCAGTAGTAACAAAGAGCTGACTAGAGCATATGAGACCCAGTACTTC. It codes for CASSNKELTRAYETQYF.

The chain uses TRBV27 and TRBJ2-3, with TRBD2 matching 8 bases. V was clipped by 1 base and J by 7 bases; unmatched bases: 7. CDR3 length: 15 residues. Germline loops: CDR1 MNHEY, CDR2 SMNVEV (reference sequence). CDR3 in amino acids: CASSLWTSPGYTQYF. The CDR3 DNA follows: TGTGCCAGCAGTTTATGGACTAGCCCTGGTTATACGCAGTATTTT.

This chain joins TRBV19 and TRBJ2-4; D not certain. Germline CDR1 LNHDA, CDR2 SQIVND (reference sequence). The V end was cut by 6 bases, the J end by 11 bases, with 23 bases between. CDR3 length: 15 amino acids. CDR3 region: CASSPFWFNFAVQYF. The CDR3 DNA reads TGTGCCAGTAGCCCGTTTTGGTTTAACTTTGCGGTTCAGTACTTC.

The chain employs TRBV5-6 and TRBJ2-7, with D maybe TRBD2 (5 bases). The CDR3 is made up of 12 amino acids. V was trimmed by 5 bases and J by 4 bases, leaving 10 bases between them. The germline V gene encodes CDR1 SGHDT and CDR2 YYEEEE. DNA of the CDR3: TGTGCCAGCAGAGGTGGGGAGTACGAGCAGTACTTC. It translates to CASRGGEYEQYF.